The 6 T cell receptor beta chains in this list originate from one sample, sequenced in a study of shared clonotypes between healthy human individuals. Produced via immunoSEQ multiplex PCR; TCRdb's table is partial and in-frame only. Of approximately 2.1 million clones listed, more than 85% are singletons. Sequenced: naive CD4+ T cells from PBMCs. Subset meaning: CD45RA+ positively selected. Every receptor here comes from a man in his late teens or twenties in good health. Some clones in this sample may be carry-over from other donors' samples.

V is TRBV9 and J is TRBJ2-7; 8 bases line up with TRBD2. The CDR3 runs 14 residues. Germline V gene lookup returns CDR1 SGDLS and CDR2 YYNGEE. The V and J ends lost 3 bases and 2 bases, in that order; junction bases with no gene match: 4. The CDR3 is CASSELAATYEQYF. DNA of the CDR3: TGTGCCAGCAGCGAACTAGCGGCCACCTACGAGCAGTACTTC.

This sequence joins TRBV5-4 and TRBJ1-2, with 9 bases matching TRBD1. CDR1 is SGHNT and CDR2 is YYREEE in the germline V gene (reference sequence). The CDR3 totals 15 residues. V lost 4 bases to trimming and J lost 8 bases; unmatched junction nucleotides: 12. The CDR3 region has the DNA TGTGCCAGCAGCCACAAAAACAGGGGGCGCGAAGGCTACACCTTC. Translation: CASSHKNRGREGYTF.

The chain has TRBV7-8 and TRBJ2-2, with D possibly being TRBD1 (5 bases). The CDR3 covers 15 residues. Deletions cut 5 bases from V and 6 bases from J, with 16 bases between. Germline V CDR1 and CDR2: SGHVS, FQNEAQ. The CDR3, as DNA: TGTGCCAGCAGCGGACGTACCAGGGTAGCCGGGGAGCTGTTTTTT. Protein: CASSGRTRVAGELFF.

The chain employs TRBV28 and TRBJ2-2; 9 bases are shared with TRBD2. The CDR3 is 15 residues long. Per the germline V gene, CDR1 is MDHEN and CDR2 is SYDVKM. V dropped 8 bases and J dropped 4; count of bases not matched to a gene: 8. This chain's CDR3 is CASARGTSRTGELFF. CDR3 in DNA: TGTGCCAGCGCCCGGGGGACTAGCCGCACCGGGGAGCTGTTTTTT. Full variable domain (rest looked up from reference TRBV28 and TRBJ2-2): DVKVTQSSRYLVKRTGEKVFLECVQDMDHENMFWYRQDPGLGLRLIYFSYDVKMKEKGDIPEGYSVSREKKERFSLILESASTNQTSMYLCASARGTSRTGELFFGEGSRLTVL.

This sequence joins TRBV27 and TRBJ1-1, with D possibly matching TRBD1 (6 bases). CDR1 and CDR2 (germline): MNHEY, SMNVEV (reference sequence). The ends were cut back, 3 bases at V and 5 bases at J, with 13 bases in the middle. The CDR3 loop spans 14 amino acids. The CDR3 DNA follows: TGTGCCAGCAGTTTGGGGGGCGGAGGGACTGAAGCTTTCTTT. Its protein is CASSLGGGGTEAFF.

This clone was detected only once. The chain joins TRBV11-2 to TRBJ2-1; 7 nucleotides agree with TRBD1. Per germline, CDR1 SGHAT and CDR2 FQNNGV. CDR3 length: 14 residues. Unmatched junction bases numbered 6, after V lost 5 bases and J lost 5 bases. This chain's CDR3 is CASSNRDSNNEQFF. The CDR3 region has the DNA TGTGCCAGCAGCAACCGGGACAGTAACAATGAGCAGTTCTTC.